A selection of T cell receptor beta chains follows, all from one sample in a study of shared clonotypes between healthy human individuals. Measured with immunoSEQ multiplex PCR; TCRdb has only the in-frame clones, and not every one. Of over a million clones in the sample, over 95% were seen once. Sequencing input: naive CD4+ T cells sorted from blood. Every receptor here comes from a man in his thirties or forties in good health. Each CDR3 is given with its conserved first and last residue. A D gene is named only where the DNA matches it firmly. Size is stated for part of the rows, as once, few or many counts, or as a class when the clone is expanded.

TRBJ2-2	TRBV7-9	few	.	CASSLDYTGELFF	TGTGCCAGCAGCTTAGACTACACCGGGGAGCTGTTTTTT
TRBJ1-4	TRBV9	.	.	CASSVTGVNEKLFF	TGTGCCAGCAGCGTAACGGGGGTCAATGAAAAACTGTTTTTT
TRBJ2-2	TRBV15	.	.	CATSSETTNTGELFF	TGTGCCACCAGCAGCGAGACAACCAACACCGGGGAGCTGTTTTTT
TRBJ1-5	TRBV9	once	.	CASSPGRELGSNQPQHF	TGTGCCAGCAGCCCAGGACGGGAGCTGGGTAGCAATCAGCCCCAGCATTTT
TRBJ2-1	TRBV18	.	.	CASSSEGTYNEQFF	TGTGCCAGCTCTTCTGAGGGAACCTACAATGAGCAGTTCTTC
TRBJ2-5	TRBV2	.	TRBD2	CASSGGLAGGGQETQYF	TGTGCCAGCAGTGGGGGACTAGCGGGAGGAGGGCAAGAGACCCAGTACTTC
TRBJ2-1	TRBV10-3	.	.	CAISERGSSYNEQFF	TGTGCCATCAGTGAGCGGGGCAGCTCCTACAATGAGCAGTTCTTC
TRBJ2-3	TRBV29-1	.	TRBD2	CSVVAGGRTDTQYF	TGCAGCGTTGTGGCGGGAGGAAGAACAGATACGCAGTATTTT
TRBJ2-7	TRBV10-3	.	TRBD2	CAIRKRETNEQYF	TGTGCCATCCGGAAGCGGGAGACTAACGAGCAGTACTTC
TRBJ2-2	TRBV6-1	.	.	CASRESRQWNTGELFF	TGTGCCAGCAGAGAAAGCCGACAGTGGAACACCGGGGAGCTGTTTTTT
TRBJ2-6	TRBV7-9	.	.	CASSLLANVLTF	TGTGCCAGCAGCCTTCTAGCCAACGTCCTGACTTTC
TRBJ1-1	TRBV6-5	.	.	CASMGGIVNTEAFF	TGTGCCAGCATGGGGGGGATAGTGAACACTGAAGCTTTCTTT
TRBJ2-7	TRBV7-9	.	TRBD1	CASSLHRGPYEQYF	TGTGCCAGCAGCTTACATAGGGGGCCCTACGAGCAGTACTTC
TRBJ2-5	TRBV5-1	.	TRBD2	CASSLEAGGPVTQYF	TGCGCCAGCAGCTTGGAGGCGGGAGGGCCGGTGACCCAGTACTTC
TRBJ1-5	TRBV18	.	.	CASSEATGGSQPQHF	TGTGCCAGCTCAGAAGCCACGGGAGGGAGTCAGCCCCAGCATTTT
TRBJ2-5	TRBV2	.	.	CASTLTYQETQYF	TGTGCCAGCACCCTGACATATCAAGAGACCCAGTACTTC
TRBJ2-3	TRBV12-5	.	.	CASGLVLAGGTDTQYF	TGTGCTAGTGGTTTGGTCCTAGCAGGAGGCACAGATACGCAGTATTTT
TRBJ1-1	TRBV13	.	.	CASSLQGVTEAFF	TGTGCCAGCAGCCTACAGGGTGTCACTGAAGCTTTCTTT
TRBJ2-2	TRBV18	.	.	CASSVSRGELFF	TGTGCCAGCTCAGTTAGTCGCGGGGAGCTGTTTTTT
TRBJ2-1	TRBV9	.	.	CASSGGKDSYNEQFF	TGTGCCAGCAGCGGAGGGAAGGACTCCTACAATGAGCAGTTCTTC
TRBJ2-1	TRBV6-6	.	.	CASAPNRHSYNEQFF	TGTGCCAGCGCTCCCAATAGGCACTCCTACAATGAGCAGTTCTTC
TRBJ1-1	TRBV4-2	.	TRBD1	CASSQDWAGGAFF	TGTGCCAGCAGCCAAGACTGGGCAGGGGGAGCTTTCTTT
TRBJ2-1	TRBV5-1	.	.	CASSLIPRQGGSYNEQFF	TGCGCCAGCAGCTTGATTCCCCGGCAGGGTGGCTCCTACAATGAGCAGTTCTTC
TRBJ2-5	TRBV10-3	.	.	CASKGVETQYF	TGTGCCTCCAAGGGGGTAGAGACCCAGTACTTC
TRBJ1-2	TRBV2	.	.	CASSRLYGYTF	TGTGCCAGCAGCCGGCTTTATGGCTACACCTTC
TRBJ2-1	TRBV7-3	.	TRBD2	CASSFLTSGYNEQFF	TGTGCCAGCAGCTTTTTGACTAGCGGGTACAATGAGCAGTTCTTC
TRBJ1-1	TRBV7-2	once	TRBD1	CASSFDRAGMNTEAFF	TGTGCCAGCAGCTTTGACAGGGCGGGGATGAACACTGAAGCTTTCTTT
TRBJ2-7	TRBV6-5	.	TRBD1	CASSSPGQAIYEQYF	TGTGCCAGCAGTTCCCCGGGACAGGCGATCTACGAGCAGTACTTC
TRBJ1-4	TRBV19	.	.	CASSTHLGGEKLFF	TGTGCCAGTAGCACCCACCTAGGAGGTGAAAAACTGTTTTTT